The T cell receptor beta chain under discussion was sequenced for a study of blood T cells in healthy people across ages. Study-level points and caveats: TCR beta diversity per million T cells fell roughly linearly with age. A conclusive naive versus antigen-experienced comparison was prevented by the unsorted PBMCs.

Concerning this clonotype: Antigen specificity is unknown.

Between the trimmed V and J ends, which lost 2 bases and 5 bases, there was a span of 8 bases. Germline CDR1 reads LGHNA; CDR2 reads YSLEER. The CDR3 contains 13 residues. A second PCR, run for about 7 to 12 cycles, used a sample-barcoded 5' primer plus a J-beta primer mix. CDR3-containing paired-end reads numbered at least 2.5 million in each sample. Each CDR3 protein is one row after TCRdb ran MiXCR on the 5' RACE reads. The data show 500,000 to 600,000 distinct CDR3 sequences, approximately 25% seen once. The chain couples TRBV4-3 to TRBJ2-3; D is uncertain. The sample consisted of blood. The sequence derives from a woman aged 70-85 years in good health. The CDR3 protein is CASSQTVGDTQYF. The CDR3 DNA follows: TGCGCCAGCAGCCAAACGGTAGGAGATACGCAGTATTTT.